This T cell receptor beta chain was identified during a study of blood T cell repertoires in COVID-19. Across the whole study: The United States, Italy and Spain provided the acute and convalescent COVID-19 samples. PBMCs, B-cell-depleted T cells, or T cells were the source of the cDNA or gDNA that made up the material.

As processed by the authors: Amplification with reference gene primers provided the estimates of nucleated cell counts. Generated by immunoSEQ multiplex PCR, the TCRdb table keeps only in-frame clones and is missing some. V, J and clone size were drawn from that table, and D and trimming were deduced from the DNA. This repertoire shows roughly 120,000 clones, over 65% found once; its top ten account for around 3.5%. The receptor was derived from a woman of 80 years or more with acute or convalescent COVID-19. Material for sequencing was peripheral blood.

The CDR3 DNA reads as TGTGCCAGCTCACCACCAACAACTAGGGCTAATGAAAAACTGTTTTTT. This sequence encodes CASSPPTTRANEKLFF. This chain joins TRBV18 and TRBJ1-4; D unclear. The germline V and J ends were trimmed by 0 bases and 3 bases, with 11 bases remaining between them. Per the germline V gene, CDR1 is KGHSH and CDR2 is LQKENI. The CDR3 is 16 residues long.